This T cell receptor beta chain was sequenced for a study of PD-L1 blockade in urothelial cancer. Study in general: Prior regimens of chemotherapy numbered 0 to 3 per patient. Study-level points and caveats: Below-median pretreatment blood TCR clonality predicted better survival.

Assay used: immunoSEQ multiplex PCR; TCRdb lists only in-frame clones, some missing. The sample has more than 30,000 clones; 65% to 85% are singletons. Concerning this clone itself: Its specificity is not known.

The study enrolled patients with locally advanced or metastatic urothelial carcinoma. This receptor was taken from a man between 60 and 70 years old with urothelial cancer. The specimen comprised PBMCs, sampled around atezolizumab (anti-PD-L1) treatment.

The CDR3 loop is CASSLVPGQGSGNTIYF. DNA for the CDR3: TGTGCCAGCAGCCTCGTCCCGGGGCAGGGGTCCGGAAACACCATATATTTT. The rearrangement links TRBV7-6 to TRBJ1-3; tentative D call: TRBD1 (6 bases). CDR1 is SGHVS and CDR2 is FNYEAQ in the germline V gene. Trimming left V 5 bases short and J 4 bases short, with 21 bases between. This CDR3 has 17 residues.